Below are 32 T cell receptor beta chains sequenced from a single sample in a study of blood T cell repertoires in COVID-19. TCRdb's copy holds only in-frame clones and misses some; the assay was immunoSEQ multiplex PCR. Of some 400,000 clones in the sample, about 89% were seen once. Sequenced material: PBMCs or T cells enriched from blood (not recorded which). The receptors here all came from a man aged 25-45 years who had recovered from COVID-19.

In DNA, the CDR3 is TGTGCCAGCAGTAACCGGGACAGGGGACGCAATCAGCCCCAGCATTTT. It translates to CASSNRDRGRNQPQHF. V is TRBV21-1 and J is TRBJ1-5; the D segment call TRBD1 is taken from the table without a DNA check. TRBV21-1 is shown as a pseudogene. The CDR3 loop spans 16 amino acids.

The chain joins TRBV5-6 to TRBJ2-7, with TRBD1 identical over 8 bases. The CDR3 has 14 amino acids. V trimming: 5 bases; J trimming: 2 bases; junction bases outside the gene matches: 6. From germline, CDR1 is SGHDT and CDR2 YYEEEE. The DNA for the CDR3 is TGTGCCAGCAGTAGAGGACAGGGTACCTACGAGCAGTACTTC. Translation: CASSRGQGTYEQYF.

The chain has TRBV30 and TRBJ2-1, with 10 bases identical to TRBD2. Germline V lookup: CDR1 GTSNPN, CDR2 SVGIG (reference sequence). Trimming took 0 bases from V and 9 from J; bases not matched to a gene: 17. The CDR3 is 18 amino acids. The CDR3: CAWSVVWVAGGRGGEQFF. The CDR3 DNA follows: TGTGCCTGGAGTGTGGTCTGGGTAGCGGGGGGCAGAGGGGGTGAGCAGTTCTTC.

This sequence joins TRBV5-1 and TRBJ2-1; 9 nucleotides align to TRBD1. Trimming took 1 base from V and 7 from J; bases not matched to a gene: 6. This CDR3 is built from 15 residues. Looked up from germline, CDR1 is SGHRS and CDR2 is YFSETQ. The CDR3 sequence: CASSLPGTGLNEQFF. The DNA for the CDR3 is TGCGCCAGCAGCTTGCCGGGGACAGGGTTGAATGAGCAGTTCTTC.

This chain uses TRBV5-1 with TRBJ1-1; no reliable D call. The length of the CDR3 is 13 residues. Deletions cut 2 bases from V and 1 base from J, with 6 bases between. Per germline, CDR1 SGHRS and CDR2 YFSETQ. Written as DNA, the CDR3 is TGCGCCAGCAGCTTTGGCGGGAACACTGAAGCTTTCTTT. It is translated as CASSFGGNTEAFF.

This chain links TRBV19 with TRBJ1-5, with TRBD1 identical over 8 bases. V lost 8 bases and J lost 6; bases outside the gene matches: 21. This CDR3 is built from 18 residues. Germline V CDR1 and CDR2: LNHDA, SQIVND (reference sequence). CDR3 region: CASSTTRAGGNFFQPQHF. CDR3 DNA: TGTGCCAGTTCGACGACCCGGGCAGGGGGCAATTTTTTTCAGCCCCAGCATTTT.

The chain recombines TRBV11-2 with TRBJ1-2, with D unclear. CDR1 SGHAT and CDR2 FQNNGV come from the germline V gene. The CDR3 contains 14 residues. V was shortened by 1 base and J by 4 bases, with 10 bases between the two germline ends. CDR3 bases: TGTGCCAGCAGCTTAGGTCGGGTTGGCTATGGCTACACCTTC. It translates to CASSLGRVGYGYTF.

The chain joins TRBV29-1 to TRBJ2-2, with TRBD1 as a possible D gene (6 bases). Germline CDR1 SQVTM, CDR2 ANQGSEA. V was pared by 4 bases and J by 0 bases, with 12 bases between. This CDR3 region has 15 residues. DNA of the CDR3: TGCAGCGTTGTCCGGGACAACGCGAACACCGGGGAGCTGTTTTTT. This gives the protein CSVVRDNANTGELFF.

J is TRBJ1-5 and V is TRBV10-3; TRBD1 matches 8 bases. CDR3 length: 14 residues. The V and J ends lost 7 bases and 5 bases, in that order; junction bases with no gene match: 7. CDR1 is ENHRY, CDR2 SYGVKD, per germline. CDR3 loop: CAINGQGGDQPQHF. CDR3 bases: TGTGCCATCAACGGACAGGGAGGGGATCAGCCCCAGCATTTT.

This chain connects TRBV3-1 (or the pseudogene TRBV3-2) to TRBJ1-2; D unresolved. This CDR3 has 12 amino acids. The germline V and J ends were trimmed by 2 bases and 8 bases, with 9 bases remaining between them. CDR1 and CDR2 from the germline V gene are LGHDT and YNNKEL (reference sequence). CDR3 sequence: CASSQRASGYTF. CDR3 sequence (DNA): TGTGCCAGCAGCCAAAGAGCGTCCGGCTACACCTTC.

This rearrangement joins TRBV5-4 to TRBJ1-2; D is uncertain. V lost 0 bases to trimming and J lost 5 bases, with 8 bases between them. Germline lookup yields CDR1 SGHNT and CDR2 YYREEE (reference sequence). This CDR3 contains 13 residues. In nucleotides, the CDR3 is TGTGCCAGCAGCTTGGACGGGAAGTATGGCTACACCTTC. Translation gives CASSLDGKYGYTF.

The chain links TRBV27 to TRBJ1-5; the D is unclear. Deletions cut 4 bases from V and 5 bases from J, with 15 bases between. The germline V gene has CDR1 MNHEY and CDR2 SMNVEV (reference sequence). CDR3 length: 15 residues. CDR3 region: CASSSSETDYQPQHF. CDR3 bases: TGTGCCAGCAGTTCTTCCGAGACCGACTATCAGCCCCAGCATTTT.

The table lists this clone with a few counts. The chain employs TRBV7-2 and TRBJ1-6; 11 bases align to TRBD1. The CDR3 totals 16 residues. The germline CDR1 and CDR2 sequences are SGHTA and FQGNSA. V was clipped by 5 bases and J by 9 bases; unmatched bases: 9. Here the CDR3 DNA reads TGTGCCAGCAGCCCGTCCGGGACAGGGGGTATTTCACCCCTCCACTTT. This codes for CASSPSGTGGISPLHF.

The CDR3 here is CASSVGGHREKLFF. CDR3 bases: TGTGCCAGCAGCGTAGGGGGCCATCGAGAAAAACTGTTTTTT. V gene TRBV9 combines with J gene TRBJ1-4, with D maybe TRBD1 (5 bases). CDR3 size: 14 residues. V lost 0 bases to trimming and J lost 8 bases, with 11 bases between them. Germline-derived CDR1 and CDR2 are SGDLS and YYNGEE.

The V gene is TRBV7-9, the J gene TRBJ1-5; D unresolved. V lost 8 bases, J lost 0 bases, and 8 bases lay in between. The germline CDR1 and CDR2 sequences are SEHNR and FQNEAQ (reference sequence). This CDR3 contains 13 residues. The CDR3, as DNA: TGTGCCAGCGCGGGAACTAGCAATCAGCCCCAGCATTTT. Its protein product is CASAGTSNQPQHF.

The CDR3 region has the DNA TGTGCCAGCAGATTCCAGGGTGTAACTGAAGCTTTCTTT. Translation gives CASRFQGVTEAFF. The rearrangement joins TRBV2 to TRBJ1-1; D may be TRBD1 (5 bases). Trimming took off 6 bases at V and 5 bases at J, with 13 bases between the two ends. The CDR3 totals 13 residues. Germline assignment: CDR1 SNHLY and CDR2 FYNNEI.

The CDR3 protein is CAISGDRGQYF. The CDR3 DNA sequence: TGTGCCATCAGTGGCGACAGGGGTCAGTACTTC. The rearrangement uses TRBV10-3 and TRBJ2-7; 8 bases agree with TRBD1. J lost 10 bases, V lost 4 bases, and 3 bases had no gene match. CDR1 and CDR2 from the germline V gene are ENHRY and SYGVKD. This CDR3 contains 11 residues.

A remark on this clone: This sample includes further DNA sequences coding for the same CDR3. This chain connects TRBV20-1 to TRBJ1-2; 9 bases line up with TRBD1. J gave up 6 bases and V 5 bases, and 1 base lay outside the gene matches. The CDR3 is 11 residues long. Germline CDR1 reads DFQATT; CDR2 reads SNEGSKA (reference sequence). CDR3 region: CSAGQGHGYTF. The CDR3 DNA reads TGCAGTGCTGGACAGGGGCATGGCTACACCTTC.

This clone was seen just once. The chain joins TRBV9 to TRBJ2-1; D unclear. The CDR3 is made up of 14 amino acids. Germline V gene sequence: CDR1 SGDLS, CDR2 YYNGEE. Trimming cost V 0 bases and J 3 bases, with 7 bases left between them. The CDR3: CASSVEPGYNEQFF. The CDR3, as DNA: TGTGCCAGCAGCGTAGAACCGGGCTACAATGAGCAGTTCTTC.

The rearrangement joins TRBV7-2 to TRBJ1-1; TRBD1 matches 8 bases. This CDR3 spans 14 amino acids. Germline V gives CDR1 SGHTA, CDR2 FQGNSA. The J segment lost 2 bases and the V segment lost 5 bases, leaving 4 bases of the junction unmatched. CDR3 DNA sequence: TGTGCCAGCAGCCCGGACAGGGCAAACACTGAAGCTTTCTTT. It codes for CASSPDRANTEAFF. Based on the CDR3 plus reference TRBV7-2 and TRBJ1-1, the full variable domain is GAGVSQSPSNKVTEKGKDVELRCDPISGHTALYWYRQSLGQGLEFLIYFQGNSAPDKSGLPSDRFSAERTGGSVSTLTIQRTQQEDSAVYLCASSPDRANTEAFFGQGTRLTVV.

The chain is built from TRBV27 and TRBJ1-2; TRBD1 agrees at 12 bases. The germline gives CDR1 MNHEY, CDR2 SMNVEV (reference sequence). Trimming at V came to 2 bases and at J to 5 bases, leaving 9 bases not matched to a gene. The CDR3 has 17 amino acids. The CDR3 here is CASSLTGTGGVWYGYTF. CDR3 nucleotide sequence: TGTGCCAGCAGTTTAACTGGGACAGGGGGCGTCTGGTATGGCTACACCTTC.

The chain links TRBV5-1 to TRBJ1-2, with D tentatively TRBD1 (5 bases). This CDR3 is 14 amino acids long. Germline lookup yields CDR1 SGHRS and CDR2 YFSETQ. The germline V and J ends were trimmed by 3 bases and 8 bases, with 17 bases remaining between them. The CDR3 DNA is TGCGCCAGCAGCTACCGGGACTTCACTGAAGGCTACACCTTC. Its translation: CASSYRDFTEGYTF.

This chain uses TRBV5-1 with TRBJ1-1, with TRBD1 matching 10 bases. The CDR3 sequence is 14 residues long. Germline lookup yields CDR1 SGHRS and CDR2 YFSETQ. Trimming took 3 bases from V and 8 from J; bases not matched to a gene: 7. The CDR3 is CASSSGTGDTEAFF. The CDR3 nucleotides read TGCGCCAGCAGCTCCGGGACAGGGGATACCGAAGCTTTCTTT.

This rearrangement joins TRBV30 to TRBJ2-7, with D possibly TRBD1 on 6 matching bases. Trimming shortened V by 1 base and J by 7 bases, and 17 bases separated the two germline ends. The CDR3 length is 14 residues. Per germline, CDR1 GTSNPN and CDR2 SVGIG (reference sequence). This CDR3 reads CAWSGTPGRGEQYF. CDR3 DNA sequence: TGTGCCTGGAGTGGAACCCCGGGCAGGGGAGAGCAGTACTTC. Full variable domain (remainder filled in from reference TRBV30 and TRBJ2-7): SQTIHQWPATLVQPVGSPLSLECTVEGTSNPNLYWYRQAAGRGLQLLFYSVGIGQISSEVPQNLSASRPQDRQFILSSKKLLLSDSGFYLCAWSGTPGRGEQYFGPGTRLTVT.

V usage is TRBV15 and J usage is TRBJ2-5, with TRBD1 matching over 8 bases. CDR3 size: 14 residues. Germline CDR1 reads LNHNV; CDR2 reads YYDKDF (reference sequence). Losses at the gene ends were 4 bases for V and 3 bases for J; bases not matched to a gene: 4. This chain's CDR3 is CATSTGQVEETQYF. CDR3 sequence (DNA): TGTGCCACCAGCACGGGACAGGTGGAAGAGACCCAGTACTTC. Filled out from reference TRBV15 and TRBJ2-5, the complete variable domain reads DAMVIQNPRYQVTQFGKPVTLSCSQTLNHNVMYWYQQKSSQAPKLLFHYYDKDFNNEADTPDNFQSRRPNTSFCFLDIRSPGLGDTAMYLCATSTGQVEETQYFGPGTRLLVL.

Remarks on this clone: A junction boundary mismatches the germline segment, possibly from a read error. The sample has other DNA sequences that encode this CDR3 too. This chain joins TRBV18 and TRBJ2-1; possibly TRBD1 for D (6 bases). The CDR3 totals 15 residues. CDR1 and CDR2 from the germline V gene are KGHSH and LQKENI. As DNA, the CDR3 is TGTGCCAGCTCACCAGGGGCAGGGGTAAACAATGAACAGTTCTTC. Its translation: CASSPGAGVNNEQFF.

The J gene is TRBJ2-3, the V gene TRBV11-3; D uncertain. Germline V CDR1 and CDR2: SGHNT, YENEEA. The CDR3 is 13 amino acids. V lost 4 bases and J lost 2, with 7 bases in between. The DNA for the CDR3 is TGTGCCAGCAGCTCCCCGGTCACAGATACGCAGTATTTT. Residues: CASSSPVTDTQYF.

The V gene is TRBV5-1, the J gene TRBJ1-2, with 9 bases identical to TRBD1. Germline CDR1 is SGHRS and CDR2 is YFSETQ. This CDR3 has 15 residues. J lost 3 bases, V lost 4 bases, and 7 bases had no gene match. CDR3 bases: TGCGCCAGCAGCGGGGGGGACAGGGTCCACTATGGCTACACCTTC. It translates to CASSGGDRVHYGYTF.

The chain recombines TRBV19 with TRBJ1-5; 7 bases match TRBD1. V trimming: 3 bases; J trimming: 3 bases; junction bases outside the gene matches: 2. This CDR3 has 14 amino acids. Germline CDR1 LNHDA, CDR2 SQIVND (reference sequence). CDR3 nucleotide sequence: TGTGCCAGTAGTATCGACAGGGACAATCAGCCCCAGCATTTT. It yields the protein CASSIDRDNQPQHF.

This clone was recorded once. The chain employs TRBV20-1 and TRBJ1-2; D unclear. Germline CDR1 DFQATT, CDR2 SNEGSKA (reference sequence). This CDR3 spans 12 amino acids. V shed 3 bases and J shed 7 bases, with 12 bases lying between them. The CDR3 DNA reads TGCAGTGCTAGTGAACCTGGCGGTGGCTACACCTTC. Its translation is CSASEPGGGYTF.

This chain joins TRBV19 and TRBJ2-5; the match to TRBD2 covers 11 bases. The CDR3 runs to 16 residues. Germline CDR1 LNHDA, CDR2 SQIVND (reference sequence). V was pared by 5 bases and J by 1 base, with 6 bases of the junction left unmatched. The CDR3 loop is CASSSPSGGSQETQYF. In nucleotides, the CDR3 is TGTGCCAGTAGTTCTCCTAGCGGGGGGTCCCAAGAGACCCAGTACTTC.

The chain uses TRBV5-1 and TRBJ1-2; 7 positions agree with TRBD1. The junction had 13 bases not matched to a gene; V was cut back by 1 base and J by 7 bases. Germline lookup yields CDR1 SGHRS and CDR2 YFSETQ. The CDR3 sequence is 16 residues long. This chain's CDR3 is CASSLQGTVEVGGYTF. The DNA for the CDR3 is TGCGCCAGCAGCTTGCAGGGGACAGTCGAGGTCGGTGGCTACACCTTC.